Listed below are T cell receptor beta chains from one sample, sequenced in a study of CD8 T cells in Susac syndrome. TCRdb independently ran MiXCR on the immunoSEQ multiplex PCR reads; one entry per CDR3 protein. The sample gives about 150,000 distinct CDR3 sequences, approximately 94% of which show up once; more than 0.2% is in the top ten. Source material: CD8+ T cells from PBMCs. These receptors were taken from a human donor with multiple sclerosis. The CDR3 runs from the conserved cysteine through the conserved F or W. D genes are given only for firm matches. Size tells how often a clone was seen (once, few, many) or the class of an expanded clone, and some rows leave it out.

-,TRBV9,TRBJ1-5,-,TGTGCCAGCAGTCCCGGCGGGAGCAATCAGCCCCAGCATTTT,CASSPGGSNQPQHF
-,TRBV13,TRBJ2-1,-,TGTGCCAGCAGCTTAGCCAGGAAGACCAACAATGAGCAGTTCTTC,CASSLARKTNNEQFF
-,TRBV2,TRBJ2-7,TRBD1,TGTGCCAGCAGGCGCGGACAGGGAGGCGTGAGGGAGCAGTACTTC,CASRRGQGGVREQYF
-,TRBV5-1,TRBJ2-7,-,TGCGCCAGCAGCTCGAGACAAGACGGTTTCGGCAGCGAGCAGTACTTC,CASSSRQDGFGSEQYF
few,TRBV6-2/TRBV6-3,TRBJ2-7,-,TGTGCCAGCAGCTCCGGACCACCCTACGAGCAGTACTTC,CASSSGPPYEQYF
-,TRBV19,TRBJ2-7,-,TGTGCCAGTAGTATGGTATCGGGCAACGACGAGCAGTACTTC,CASSMVSGNDEQYF
-,TRBV6-2/TRBV6-3,TRBJ2-7,TRBD1,TGTGCCAGCGGGACAGGGACCTACGAGCAGTACTTC,CASGTGTYEQYF
-,TRBV15,TRBJ2-7,-,TGTGCCACCAGCAGAGGAGTTAACGAGCAGTACTTC,CATSRGVNEQYF
-,TRBV20-1,TRBJ2-7,TRBD1,TGCAGTGCGAACCCCCGGGACAGGGGGTACTACGAGCAGTACTTC,CSANPRDRGYYEQYF
-,TRBV4-1,TRBJ2-5,-,TGCGCCAGCAGCCAAAGGGAAGGTCGACAAGAGACCCAGTACTTC,CASSQREGRQETQYF
-,TRBV12-3/TRBV12-4,TRBJ1-5,-,TGTGCCAGCAGTTTAGCGCATCAGCCCCAGCATTTT,CASSLAHQPQHF
-,TRBV14,TRBJ1-2,-,TGTGCCAGCAGCCAAGTCTTGGGAGTGTCTCATGGCTACACCTTC,CASSQVLGVSHGYTF
few,TRBV2,TRBJ2-7,-,TGTGCCAGCAGAGATTACGAGCAGTACTTC,CASRDYEQYF
-,TRBV29-1,TRBJ1-1,-,TGCAGCGGTGGGCCTGAAGCTTTCTTT,CSGGPEAFF
-,TRBV12-3/TRBV12-4,TRBJ2-5,-,TGTGCCAGCAGTTTAGGGGCGGTACAAGAGACCCAGTACTTC,CASSLGAVQETQYF
-,TRBV12-3/TRBV12-4,TRBJ1-2,TRBD1,TGTGCCACCGGACAGGGTGATGGCTACACCTTC,CATGQGDGYTF
-,TRBV7-9,TRBJ1-6,TRBD1,TGTGCCAGCAGCCTAGGGGACAGGGGAAGGTCACCCCTCCACTTT,CASSLGDRGRSPLHF
-,TRBV12-3/TRBV12-4,TRBJ2-6,TRBD1,TGTGCCAGCAGATCGACAGGGGGGGAGTCTGGGGCCAACGTCCTGACTTTC,CASRSTGGESGANVLTF
-,TRBV6-4,TRBJ2-1,TRBD2,TGTGCCAGCAGCAGGACTAGCGACAATGAGCAGTTCTTC,CASSRTSDNEQFF
-,TRBV20-1,TRBJ2-6,-,TGCAGTGCGCTCCAAGGCTGGACAGCGCGATTATCCCTCTCTGGGGCCAACGTCCTGACTTTC,CSALQGWTARLSLSGANVLTF
-,TRBV20-1,TRBJ1-1,TRBD1,TGCAGTGCTAGACCCTCGGACAGGGCGTGGACTGAAGCTTTCTTT,CSARPSDRAWTEAFF
-,TRBV12-3/TRBV12-4,TRBJ2-1,TRBD1,TGTGCCAGCAGTCCTATAGACAGGGCAGGGCTAGGGGGACGGTCTGAGCAGTTCTTC,CASSPIDRAGLGGRSEQFF
once,TRBV9,TRBJ2-6,-,TGTGCCAGCAGCGCGCGGGTGCTCTCTGGGGCCAACGTCCTGACTTTC,CASSARVLSGANVLTF
-,TRBV4-1,TRBJ2-5,TRBD2,TGCGCCAGCGCCTCATTGGGCGGGGGGTTCCAAGAGACCCAGTACTTC,CASASLGGGFQETQYF
once,TRBV5-4,TRBJ1-1,-,TGTGCCAGCAGCTTGTACTGGAACACTGAAGCTTTCTTT,CASSLYWNTEAFF
-,TRBV28,TRBJ2-5,-,TGTGCCAGCAGGCTAGCAGGGGAGGAGACCCAGTACTTC,CASRLAGEETQYF
-,TRBV11-2,TRBJ2-5,TRBD2,TGTGCCAGCAGCCCCCGAACTAGCGGGGGTCGGGAGACCCAGTACTTC,CASSPRTSGGRETQYF
-,TRBV30,TRBJ1-5,-,TGTGCCTGGAGTGTAGAAGATCGCCAGCCCCAGCATTTT,CAWSVEDRQPQHF
-,TRBV7-2,TRBJ2-7,TRBD1,TGTGCCAGCAGCTTATTTGTGTGGGACAGCCCAACCTTC,CASSLFVWDSPTF
-,TRBV7-2,TRBJ2-6,-,TGTGCCAGCAGCTTAGAGGGGGGAACTGGGGCCAACGTCCTGACTTTC,CASSLEGGTGANVLTF
-,TRBV28,TRBJ2-7,-,TGTGCCAGCACCCCCCGTAGCCTTCGCTACGAGCAGTACTTC,CASTPRSLRYEQYF
few,TRBV5-1,TRBJ1-2,TRBD1,TGCGCCAGCAGCGACGGGACAGGGGTAAACTATGGCTACACCTTC,CASSDGTGVNYGYTF
-,TRBV15,TRBJ2-3,TRBD2,TGTGCCACCAGCAGAGAGCTAGCGGGGGGGCCGACAGATACGCAGTATTTT,CATSRELAGGPTDTQYF
-,TRBV2,TRBJ2-1,-,TGTGCCAGTCCCGCAGGAGGGTACAATGAGCAGTTCTTC,CASPAGGYNEQFF
-,TRBV7-8,TRBJ2-1,-,TGTGCCAGCAGCCCCTGGGGGCGGACAGAGGCGTACAATGAGCAGTTCTTC,CASSPWGRTEAYNEQFF
-,TRBV7-8,TRBJ2-1,TRBD2,TGTGCCAGCAGCTTAGTCCTAGCGGGGGGTAACAATGAGCAGTTCTTC,CASSLVLAGGNNEQFF
-,TRBV15,TRBJ2-1,-,TGTGCCACCAGCAGAGATCTCGAGAATGAGCAGTTCTTC,CATSRDLENEQFF
-,TRBV30,TRBJ2-7,TRBD2,TGTGCCTGGAGTGTGGTGGCGGGAGGGTACGAGCAGTACTTC,CAWSVVAGGYEQYF
-,TRBV9,TRBJ1-5,TRBD1,TGTGCCAGCAGCATCTCCGGGACAGTAAATCAGCCCCAGCATTTT,CASSISGTVNQPQHF
-,TRBV3-1,TRBJ2-7,-,TGTGCCAGCAGCCAAGGTAAGGCTGCCCTGGGGGAGCAGTACTTC,CASSQGKAALGEQYF
-,TRBV7-9,TRBJ2-1,-,TGTGCCAGCAGCTTTTCAGGGGATAGCTCCTACAATGAGCAGTTCTTC,CASSFSGDSSYNEQFF
-,TRBV4-1,TRBJ2-1,TRBD2,TGCGCCAGCAGCCACCCCACCGGGGGGGGTTCGGCTGAGCAGTTCTTC,CASSHPTGGGSAEQFF
-,TRBV25-1,TRBJ1-1,-,TGTGCCAGCAGCGCCGCTGGTGGACCGGCTTTCTTT,CASSAAGGPAFF
-,TRBV29-1,TRBJ2-1,TRBD2,TGCAGCGTTGCAGGACTAGCGGGAGATTCCTACAATGAGCAGTTCTTC,CSVAGLAGDSYNEQFF
-,TRBV11-3,TRBJ1-5,TRBD1,TGTGCCAGCTCAAAGGGGGACAGTGAGACGAATCAGCCCCAGCATTTT,CASSKGDSETNQPQHF
-,TRBV4-1,TRBJ1-5,-,TGCGCCAGCAGCCAAGAAAACTGGACAAACGAGAACGAACAACGATATAGCAATCAGCCCCAGCATTTT,CASSQENWTNENEQRYSNQPQHF
-,TRBV6-5,TRBJ1-1,-,TGTGCCAGCAGTTACTCCGGAAATGAAGCTTTCTTT,CASSYSGNEAFF